The 17 T cell receptor beta chains below come from one sample, sequenced in a study of molecular identifiers for immune sequencing clone quantification. TCRdb re-analysed the PCR reads in MiXCR, keeping a single row per CDR3 protein. Of about 500,000 distinct CDR3 sequences in the sample, about a fifth are singletons; the top ten hold 0.65% to 0.95%. What was sequenced was naive CD8+ T cells from blood, with Jurkat cell RNA spiked in. Subset described: FACS-sorted CD8+CD4-CCR7+CD45RA+ naive T cells. These receptors all come from a human donor in good health. Some libraries in this study had Jurkat cell RNA spiked in.

This clonotype has a single count. A much bigger clone sits one base away, suggesting this may be a read error. Since the CDR3 does not end with the conserved phenylalanine or tryptophan, this likely comes from a read error. The genes are TRBV4-3 and TRBJ1-1, with D unresolved. The CDR3 extends over 14 amino acids. V was cut by 7 bases and J by 4 bases, with 16 bases left in between. The germline CDR1 and CDR2 sequences are LGHNA and YSLEER. The CDR3 here is CASMPVRGATEAFL. CDR3 bases: TGCGCCAGCATGCCGGTTCGGGGAGCCACTGAAGCTTTCCTT.

In its sample, this clonotype was seen a few times. The rearrangement uses TRBV28 and TRBJ1-5; 7 nucleotides line up with TRBD1. The CDR3 has 17 residues. Trimming at V came to 6 bases and at J to 1 base, leaving 12 bases not matched to a gene. Germline CDR1 MDHEN, CDR2 SYDVKM. The CDR3 is CASRGRGSGLSNQPQHF. In DNA form, the CDR3 reads TGTGCCAGCAGAGGCAGGGGGTCAGGGTTAAGCAATCAGCCCCAGCATTTT.

This clonotype was seen only a few times. Because it lacks the conserved phenylalanine or tryptophan at the end, this CDR3 is likely a read error. The limits of the CDR3 on the DNA are not certain, so only TCRdb's listed CDR3 is given. The CDR3 loop is CASSERDRTV. This chain uses TRBV25-1 with TRBJ1-4; the table's D call, TRBD1, has no DNA check behind it. The germline gives CDR1 MGHDK, CDR2 SYGVNS. The CDR3 is 10 amino acids long, termini counted.

There are a few counts of this clonotype. The V and J genes are TRBV6-5 and TRBJ1-4, with D possibly matching TRBD1 (5 bases). CDR3 length: 15 amino acids. CDR1 and CDR2 from the germline V gene are MNHEY and SVGAGI. Trimming shortened V by 7 bases and J by 8 bases, and 20 bases separated the two germline ends. The CDR3 loop reads CASTSIGGDGEKLFF. DNA for the CDR3: TGTGCCAGCACGTCCATTGGAGGGGACGGCGAAAAACTGTTTTTT.

The chain carries TRBV4-3 and TRBJ2-3; a possible D gene is TRBD2 (5 bases). V was pared by 1 base and J by 6 bases, with 17 bases between. Germline loops: CDR1 LGHNA, CDR2 YSLEER. The CDR3 sequence is 16 residues long. For the CDR3, the DNA is TGCGCCAGCAGCCAAGGGACTTCCCTCAAGGCGGATACGCAGTATTTT. It encodes CASSQGTSLKADTQYF.

The V and J genes are TRBV21-1 and TRBJ2-5; TRBD1, as called in the table, went unchecked against the DNA. TRBV21-1 is classified as a pseudogene. The CDR3 runs 16 residues. The CDR3 DNA follows: TGTGCCAGCAGCAATGCCACGGGACCGTCCACGGTGGCCCAGTACTTC. Its protein product is CASSNATGPSTVAQYF.

This clonotype has at least ten counts. The chain carries TRBV7-2 and TRBJ2-1, with TRBD1 identical over 7 bases. Germline assignment: CDR1 SGHTA and CDR2 FQGNSA. The V gene end was trimmed by 3 bases and the J gene end by 8 bases; junction bases not matched to a gene: 7. The CDR3 is 14 amino acids. This CDR3 reads CASSFAVGGYEQFF. As DNA, the CDR3 is TGTGCCAGCAGCTTCGCGGTAGGGGGCTATGAGCAGTTCTTC.

This chain joins TRBV7-9 and TRBJ2-7, with a weak D call TRBD1 (5 bases). CDR1 is SEHNR, CDR2 FQNEAQ, per germline (reference sequence). V shed 5 bases and J shed 0 bases, with 20 bases lying between them. This CDR3 is built from 17 residues. The DNA for the CDR3 is TGTGCCAGCAGCCAGGTCGGCGGACATCCGACCTCCTACGAGCAGTACTTC. Protein product: CASSQVGGHPTSYEQYF.

This clonotype has ten or more counts. The CDR3 protein is CASSLSTLGATNEKLFF. CDR3 nucleotides: TGTGCCAGCAGCTTATCCACCTTGGGAGCAACTAATGAAAAACTGTTTTTT. The chain has TRBV7-2 and TRBJ1-4; D is unclear. Trimming stripped 2 bases from V and 0 bases from J, with 13 bases between. CDR1 and CDR2 from the germline V gene are SGHTA and FQGNSA. The CDR3 length is 17 residues. Complete variable domain (other parts from reference TRBV7-2 and TRBJ1-4): GAGVSQSPSNKVTEKGKDVELRCDPISGHTALYWYRQSLGQGLEFLIYFQGNSAPDKSGLPSDRFSAERTGGSVSTLTIQRTQQEDSAVYLCASSLSTLGATNEKLFFGSGTQLSVL.

This clonotype was counted only a few times. The V call is TRBV12-3 or TRBV12-4, the J call TRBJ1-2, with D hard to call. V lost 5 bases and J lost 5, with 9 bases in between. The CDR3 consists of 12 residues. CDR3 bases: TGTGCCAGCAGTGAGGGCTTATATGGCTACACCTTC. Translated, it gives CASSEGLYGYTF.

There are many counts of this clonotype. The CDR3 coding sequence is TGCGCCAGCAGCATGACAAACTACCAAGAGACCCAGTACTTC. Translated: CASSMTNYQETQYF. The rearrangement uses TRBV5-1 and TRBJ2-5; D is unresolved. V was trimmed by 4 bases and J by 0 bases, leaving 10 bases between them. The CDR3 is made up of 14 amino acids. CDR1 is SGHRS, CDR2 YFSETQ, per germline.

As regards this clonotype: Given a much more abundant clone one base away, this may be a read error. The rearrangement links TRBV5-3 to TRBJ2-7; D ambiguous. TRBV5-3 is filed as an ORF, its function uncertain. V gave up 8 bases and J gave up 7 bases, with 16 bases separating them. There are 12 residues in the CDR3. The CDR3 DNA is TGTGCCAGCAGCAGGAGCGCCTTTGAGCAGTACTTC. Protein product: CASSRSAFEQYF.

V is TRBV5-6 and J is TRBJ2-7, with D unclear. Germline lookup yields CDR1 SGHDT and CDR2 YYEEEE. Trimming pared 5 bases from V and 1 base from J, leaving 16 bases between. The CDR3 has 15 amino acids. This chain's CDR3 is CASSAVGELSYEQYF. CDR3 in DNA: TGTGCCAGCAGTGCCGTTGGTGAGCTTTCCTACGAGCAGTACTTC.

The V call is TRBV4-1, the J call TRBJ2-1, with 12 bases lining up with TRBD2. This CDR3 comprises 17 residues. The V gene's germline CDR1 is MGHRA and CDR2 YSYEKL. Trimming at V came to 1 base and at J to 8 bases, leaving 9 bases not matched to a gene. The DNA for the CDR3 is TGCGCCAGCAGCCAAGTCACTCTCCTAGCGGGGGGGCATGAGCAGTTCTTC. Its translation is CASSQVTLLAGGHEQFF.

This clonotype was counted many times. The chain is built from TRBV20-1 and TRBJ1-6; possibly TRBD1 for D (5 bases). In germline, CDR1 is DFQATT, CDR2 SNEGSKA (reference sequence). This CDR3 is 15 amino acids long. Trimming pared 0 bases from V and 14 bases from J, leaving 20 bases between. For the CDR3, the DNA is TGCAGTGCTAGAGATTTGAGGGGACCCCTCATAGCCCTCCACTTT. It codes for CSARDLRGPLIALHF.

This clonotype was detected only a few times. The gene calls are TRBV13 and TRBJ2-2; 10 positions agree with TRBD2. CDR3 size: 16 residues. The V segment lost 5 bases and the J segment 5 bases; nucleotides outside the gene matches: 8. CDR1 is PRHDT, CDR2 FYEKMQ, per germline (reference sequence). Here the CDR3 DNA reads TGTGCCAGCAGCCAACCGGGACTAGCGTCTACCGGGGAGCTGTTTTTT. Translated, it gives CASSQPGLASTGELFF.

This chain connects TRBV9 to TRBJ2-7; 7 nucleotides line up with TRBD1. Unmatched junction bases numbered 17, after V lost 4 bases and J lost 1 base. Germline CDR1 and CDR2: SGDLS and YYNGEE. This CDR3 spans 18 amino acids. CDR3 region: CASSPTAFTGTESYEQYF. The CDR3 coding sequence is TGTGCCAGCAGCCCCACTGCTTTTACCGGGACAGAGTCCTACGAGCAGTACTTC. The variable domain in full, with the rest retrieved from reference TRBV9 and TRBJ2-7, is DSGVTQTPKHLITATGQRVTLRCSPRSGDLSVYWYQQSLDQGLQFLIQYYNGEERAKGNILERFSAQQFPDLHSELNLSSLELGDSALYFCASSPTAFTGTESYEQYFGPGTRLTVT.